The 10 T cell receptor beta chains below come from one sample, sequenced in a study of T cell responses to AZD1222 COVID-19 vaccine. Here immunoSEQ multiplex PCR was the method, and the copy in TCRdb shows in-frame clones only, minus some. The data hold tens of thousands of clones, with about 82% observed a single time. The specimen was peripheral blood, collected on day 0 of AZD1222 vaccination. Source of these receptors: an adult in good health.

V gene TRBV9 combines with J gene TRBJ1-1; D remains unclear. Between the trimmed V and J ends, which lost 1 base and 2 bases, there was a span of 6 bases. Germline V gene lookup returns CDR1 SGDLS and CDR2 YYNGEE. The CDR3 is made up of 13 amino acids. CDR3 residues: CASSVKTNTEAFF. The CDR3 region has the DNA TGTGCCAGCAGCGTAAAGACTAACACTGAAGCTTTCTTT.

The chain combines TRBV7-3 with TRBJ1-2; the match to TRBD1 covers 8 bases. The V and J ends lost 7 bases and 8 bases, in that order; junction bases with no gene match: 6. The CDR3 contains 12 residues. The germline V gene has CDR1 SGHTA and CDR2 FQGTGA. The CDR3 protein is CASTLRDRGYTF. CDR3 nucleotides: TGTGCCAGCACCCTGAGGGACAGGGGCTACACCTTC.

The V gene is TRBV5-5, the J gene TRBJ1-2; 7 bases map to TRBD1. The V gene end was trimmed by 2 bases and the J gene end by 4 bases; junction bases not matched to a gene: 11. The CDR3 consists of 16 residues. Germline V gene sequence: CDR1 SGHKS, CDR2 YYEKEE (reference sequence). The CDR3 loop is CASSFGIFRDSYGYTF. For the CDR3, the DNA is TGTGCCAGCAGCTTTGGGATCTTCCGGGACAGCTATGGCTACACCTTC.

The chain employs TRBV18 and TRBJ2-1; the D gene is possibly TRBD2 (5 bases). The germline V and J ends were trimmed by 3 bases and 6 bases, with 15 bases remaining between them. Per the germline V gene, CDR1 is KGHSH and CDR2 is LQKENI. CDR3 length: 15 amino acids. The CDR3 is CASSPVLDRANEQFF. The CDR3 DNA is TGTGCCAGCTCACCGGTACTAGATCGGGCCAATGAGCAGTTCTTC.

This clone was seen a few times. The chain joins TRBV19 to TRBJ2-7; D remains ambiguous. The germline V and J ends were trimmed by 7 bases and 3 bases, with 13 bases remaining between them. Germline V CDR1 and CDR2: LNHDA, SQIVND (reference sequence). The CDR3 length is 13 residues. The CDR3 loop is CASMSPGHYEQYF. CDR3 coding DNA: TGTGCCAGTATGTCCCCCGGGCACTACGAGCAGTACTTC.

The CDR3: CASSVSGSDYNEQFF. Written as DNA, the CDR3 is TGTGCCAGCAGCGTGTCCGGGTCAGACTACAATGAGCAGTTCTTC. This sequence joins TRBV9 and TRBJ2-1, with D uncertain. V shed 2 bases and J shed 3 bases, with 12 bases lying between them. This CDR3 is 15 amino acids long. The V gene's germline CDR1 is SGDLS and CDR2 YYNGEE.

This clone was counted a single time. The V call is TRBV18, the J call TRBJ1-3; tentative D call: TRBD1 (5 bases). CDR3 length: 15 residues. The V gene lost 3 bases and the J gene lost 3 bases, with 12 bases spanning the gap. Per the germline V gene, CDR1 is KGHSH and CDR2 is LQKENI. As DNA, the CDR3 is TGTGCCAGCTCACCTCTCCGGGGGAATGGAAACACCATATATTTT. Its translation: CASSPLRGNGNTIYF.

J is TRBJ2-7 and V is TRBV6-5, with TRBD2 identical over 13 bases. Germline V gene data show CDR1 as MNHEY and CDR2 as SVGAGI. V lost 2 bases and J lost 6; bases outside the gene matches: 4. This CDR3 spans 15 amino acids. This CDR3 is CASSYGTSGKGEQYF. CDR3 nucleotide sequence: TGTGCCAGCAGTTACGGGACTAGCGGGAAAGGCGAGCAGTACTTC.

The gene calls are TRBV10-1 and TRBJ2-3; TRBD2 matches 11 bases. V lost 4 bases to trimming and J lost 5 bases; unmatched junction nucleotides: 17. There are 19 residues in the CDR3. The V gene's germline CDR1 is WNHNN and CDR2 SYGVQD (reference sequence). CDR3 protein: CASSGTRGSGGAWRDTQYF. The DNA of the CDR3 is TGCGCCAGCAGTGGGACCCGTGGTAGCGGGGGGGCCTGGAGAGATACGCAGTATTTT.

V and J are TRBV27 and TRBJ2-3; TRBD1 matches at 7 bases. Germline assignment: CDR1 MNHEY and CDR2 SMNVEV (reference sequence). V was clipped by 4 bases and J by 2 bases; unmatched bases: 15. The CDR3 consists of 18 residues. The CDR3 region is CASSWSGQVDTHTDTQYF. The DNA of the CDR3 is TGTGCCAGCAGTTGGAGCGGACAGGTGGACACACACACAGATACGCAGTATTTT.